The sequence of this TCR beta chain was determined in a study of shared clonotypes between healthy human individuals. Study conclusions and caveats: Researchers found naive subsets generally carried larger estimated richness than memory subsets.

CD4+ cells were split into CD45RA+ naive and CD45RA-negative memory subsets. There are 13 residues in the CDR3. Germline V gene data show CDR1 as MNHEY and CDR2 as SVGAGI. Between the trimmed V and J ends, which lost 6 bases and 1 base, there was a span of 9 bases. Comment on this clone: Its antigen is not known.

At a deep level, the assay was run. The data were produced by immunoSEQ multiplex PCR, yet TCRdb's version contains in-frame clones alone and is incomplete. Of approximately 2.4 million clones listed, almost 96% are singletons. The V and J genes are TRBV6-5 and TRBJ1-1; possible D gene TRBD1, 6 bases. This clonotype was obtained from a man aged 18 to 30 in good health. The material sequenced was naive CD4+ T cells sorted from blood. Subset indicated: CD45RA+ positively selected. This CDR3 is CASRGTKNTEAFF. CDR3 bases: TGTGCCAGCAGAGGGACAAAGAACACTGAAGCTTTCTTT.